Included here is one TCR beta chain sequence, with context. What it binds is not known. This CDR3 comprises 17 residues. Germline trimming cut 4 bases from V and 2 bases from J; bases unmatched to any gene: 11. Germline CDR1 is SGHRS and CDR2 is YFSETQ. This sample was taken from a study of cytomegalovirus exposure and HLA in healthy donors. Study-level findings and limits: A few of the chains that were CMV-associated were confirmed in vitro to be specific for CMV antigens.

The PCR ran on 60 Vbeta and 13 Jbeta primers. Measured with immunoSEQ multiplex PCR; TCRdb has only the in-frame clones, and not every one. This listing includes around 130,000 clones. Donors in the study were healthy people who gave bone marrow. This clonotype originated in a middle-aged woman in good health and CMV-seronegative. The source material was PBMCs. The chain links TRBV5-1 to TRBJ2-2, with 7 bases aligning to TRBD1. Here the CDR3 reads CASSRIPGQPNTGELFF. CDR3 nucleotide sequence: TGCGCCAGCAGCCGGATTCCGGGACAGCCTAACACCGGGGAGCTGTTTTTT.